Presented here are 13 T cell receptor beta chains from one specimen sequenced in a study of T cell repertoires in cytomegalovirus infection. Antigens for these TCRs are unknown. MiXCR, run by TCRdb on the reads, gives a single entry per CDR3 protein. The sample comprises approximately 910,000 distinct CDR3 sequences, 31% of which are singletons, and about an eighth rests with the top ten. The starting material was cultured CD8+ T cells from PBMCs, obtained from culture after CMV antigen stimulation. Source of these receptors: a human donor in good health (CMV status not recorded). Some clones in this sample may be carry-over from other donors' samples.

The chain is built from TRBV7-8 and TRBJ2-5; no clear D gene. This CDR3 is 16 amino acids long. Germline CDR1 and CDR2: SGHVS and FQNEAQ. The germline V and J ends were trimmed by 2 bases and 1 base, with 14 bases remaining between them. The CDR3 DNA reads as TGTGCCAGCAGCTTAACGAAAGTTCTGCTCCAAGAGACCCAGTACTTC. Its protein product is CASSLTKVLLQETQYF.

Many counts were recorded for this clonotype. The chain uses TRBV7-2 and TRBJ1-2, with D perhaps matching TRBD1 (6 bases). V was shortened by 10 bases and J by 2 bases, with 14 bases between the two germline ends. The CDR3 spans 13 residues. Germline V gene sequence: CDR1 SGHTA, CDR2 FQGNSA. CDR3 nucleotides: TGTGCCACGGACCCCACAGGGAACTATGGCTACACCTTC. Its protein is CATDPTGNYGYTF.

This clonotype was seen a few times. The chain joins TRBV6-5 to TRBJ1-1; D might be TRBD1 (5 bases). Germline CDR1 is MNHEY and CDR2 is SVGAGI. CDR3 length equals 13 residues. The V end lost 2 bases, the J end lost 4 bases, and 8 bases lay between the germline ends. CDR3: CASSYAGTTEAFF. The CDR3 DNA follows: TGTGCCAGCAGTTACGCTGGGACCACTGAAGCTTTCTTT.

The chain recombines TRBV6-1 with TRBJ2-2, with 10 bases identical to TRBD2. Unmatched junction bases numbered 6, after V lost 1 base and J lost 4 bases. CDR3 length equals 17 residues. The V gene's germline CDR1 is MNHNS and CDR2 SASEGT. DNA of the CDR3: TGTGCCAGCAGTGAAGATCTAGCGGGGGCGGGCACCGGGGAGCTGTTTTTT. Protein product: CASSEDLAGAGTGELFF.

This clonotype was seen at least ten times. This chain uses TRBV11-1 with TRBJ2-1; unclear D gene. The CDR3 length is 13 residues. The germline CDR1 and CDR2 sequences are SGHAT and FQDESV (reference sequence). Trimming took 6 bases from V and 4 from J, leaving 10 bases between them. CDR3 amino acids: CASSLNIYNEQFF. The CDR3 nucleotides are TGTGCCAGCAGTTTAAACATATACAATGAGCAGTTCTTC.

This clonotype has only one observation. CDR3 DNA: TGTGCCAGCAGTGATGACACCGCTAGCGGGAGCTCCTACGAGCAGTACTTC. Translation gives CASSDDTASGSSYEQYF. This rearrangement joins TRBV6-1 to TRBJ2-7, with 10 nucleotides matching TRBD2. Trimming took 3 bases from V and 0 from J; bases not matched to a gene: 8. Germline CDR1 reads MNHNS; CDR2 reads SASEGT. The CDR3 has 17 residues.

The gene calls are TRBV6-2 or TRBV6-3 and TRBJ2-3, with 15 bases matching TRBD2. The CDR3 sequence is 17 residues long. Looked up from germline, CDR1 is MNHEY and CDR2 is SVGEGT. The V gene end was trimmed by 6 bases and the J gene end by 2 bases; junction bases not matched to a gene: 6. The CDR3 DNA reads as TGTGCCAGCAGCACCGGGACTAGCGGGGGGTACACAGATACGCAGTATTTT. Protein: CASSTGTSGGYTDTQYF.

V usage is TRBV7-9 and J usage is TRBJ2-5, with 8 positions matching TRBD1. CDR1 and CDR2 (germline): SEHNR, FQNEAQ (reference sequence). Trimming removed 0 bases from V and 4 bases from J; junction bases left unmatched: 1. This CDR3 has 14 residues. As DNA, the CDR3 is TGTGCCAGCAGCTTAGCTCAGGGGGCAGAGACCCAGTACTTC. This codes for CASSLAQGAETQYF.

This clonotype was counted only a few times. V and J are TRBV6-6 and TRBJ1-5; 11 nucleotides align to TRBD1. The V gene end was trimmed by 7 bases and the J gene end by 6 bases; junction bases not matched to a gene: 11. This CDR3 contains 16 residues. Germline CDR1 and CDR2: MNHNY and SVGAGI (reference sequence). The CDR3 protein is CASNTRTGGEGQPQHF. CDR3 DNA sequence: TGTGCCAGCAATACCAGGACAGGGGGCGAAGGTCAGCCCCAGCATTTT.

This chain connects TRBV4-1 to TRBJ1-1, with D possibly TRBD1 on 5 matching bases. In germline, CDR1 is MGHRA, CDR2 YSYEKL. The CDR3 has 20 amino acids. V was cut by 3 bases and J by 0 bases, with 26 bases left in between. This CDR3 reads CASSHLRLAGRVDMNTEAFF. The CDR3 bases are TGCGCCAGCAGCCACCTAAGGTTGGCAGGGAGGGTGGACATGAACACTGAAGCTTTCTTT.

This sequence joins TRBV7-9 and TRBJ1-4, with 8 bases fitting TRBD1. This CDR3 has 19 amino acids. Trimming at V came to 5 bases and at J to 2 bases, leaving 16 bases not matched to a gene. Germline V CDR1 and CDR2: SEHNR, FQNEAQ (reference sequence). The CDR3 is CASSPPLGTGTGTNEKLFF. The CDR3 bases are TGTGCCAGCAGCCCTCCACTCGGGACAGGAACGGGGACTAATGAAAAACTGTTTTTT.

Concerning this clonotype itself: This may arise from a read error, as a much more abundant clone is one base away. The rearrangement joins TRBV7-4 to TRBJ1-1; a weak D match, TRBD1 (6 bases). The CDR3 runs to 13 residues. The V gene's germline CDR1 is SGHVT and CDR2 SQSDAQ. Trimming removed 5 bases from V and 1 base from J, with 8 bases in between. CDR3: CASSGGRNTEAFF. The CDR3 DNA reads as TGTGCCAGCAGCGGGGGCAGGAACACTGAAGCTTTCTTT.

The chain uses TRBV6-1 and TRBJ1-1; possible D gene TRBD1, 5 bases. CDR1 is MNHNS and CDR2 is SASEGT in the germline V gene. V shed 8 bases and J shed 4 bases, with 23 bases lying between them. The CDR3 contains 16 residues. The CDR3 here is CASPRRRGVLGTEAFF. The DNA of the CDR3 is TGTGCCAGCCCTCGAAGGAGGGGAGTTTTGGGCACTGAAGCTTTCTTT.